A selection of T cell receptor beta chains follows, all from one sample in a study. One entry per CDR3 protein, called by TCRdb with MiXCR from the 5' RACE reads. The table has roughly 5,400 distinct CDR3 sequences, 52% seen once. The sequencing sample was made of memory CD4+ T cells sorted from blood. All receptors come from a female donor with breast cancer. The CDR3 runs from the conserved cysteine through the conserved F or W. The order of the fields is CDR3 protein, CDR3 DNA, J gene, clone size, V gene, D gene. D genes are given only for firm matches. Size is stated for part of the rows, as once, few or many counts, or as a class when the clone is expanded.

CAISESTPGQGDLLYSNQPQHF	TGTGCCATCAGTGAGTCTACCCCCGGACAGGGGGACTTGTTGTATAGCAATCAGCCCCAGCATTTT	TRBJ1-5	-	TRBV10-3	TRBD1
CASSLTGNEQFF	TGTGCCAGCAGCCTCACTGGTAATGAGCAGTTCTTC	TRBJ2-1	few	TRBV9	-
CASSFTGSGEQFF	TGTGCCAGCAGCTTTACAGGGTCTGGGGAGCAGTTCTTC	TRBJ2-1	few	TRBV7-6	-
CASSLDRVNTEAFF	TGTGCCAGCAGCCTGGACAGGGTGAACACTGAAGCTTTCTTT	TRBJ1-1	-	TRBV5-5	TRBD1
CSAEGLAGTDTQYF	TGCAGTGCGGAGGGACTAGCGGGTACAGATACGCAGTATTTT	TRBJ2-3	few	TRBV20-1	TRBD2
CASSSGTPGSGF	TGTGCCAGCAGTTCAGGGACACCAGGATCGGGTTTT	TRBJ1-3	few	TRBV12-3/TRBV12-4	-
CASSSGQETQYF	TGCGCCAGCAGCTCCGGTCAAGAGACCCAGTACTTC	TRBJ2-5	-	TRBV5-1	-
CASSSTGTSGAETQYF	TGTGCCAGCAGTTCCACCGGGACTAGCGGAGCAGAGACCCAGTACTTC	TRBJ2-5	-	TRBV6-5	TRBD2
CASSLGRGQSTDTQYF	TGTGCCAGCAGCTTAGGGAGGGGACAGAGCACAGATACGCAGTATTTT	TRBJ2-3	-	TRBV7-8	-
CASSLGDGRTDTQYF	TGCGCCAGCAGCTTGGGGGACGGCCGCACAGATACGCAGTATTTT	TRBJ2-3	-	TRBV5-1	-
CASSLSRWGTEAFF	TGTGCCAGCAGTTTGAGTAGGTGGGGTACTGAAGCTTTCTTT	TRBJ1-1	-	TRBV12-3/TRBV12-4	-
CSASPGHSDSNQPQHF	TGCAGTGCTAGCCCGGGACACAGCGATAGCAATCAGCCCCAGCATTTT	TRBJ1-5	few	TRBV20-1	-
CSARDSWSGYTDTQYF	TGCAGTGCTAGGGACAGTTGGAGCGGGTACACAGATACGCAGTATTTT	TRBJ2-3	-	TRBV20-1	-
CASLLREGHDTQYF	TGTGCCAGCCTTCTTCGGGAGGGCCACGATACGCAGTATTTT	TRBJ2-3	-	TRBV12-3/TRBV12-4	TRBD2
CASSRRSPPYEQYF	TGTGCCAGCTCGCGAAGAAGTCCACCCTACGAGCAGTACTTC	TRBJ2-7	-	TRBV18	-
CASSLFSGGDSEQFF	TGTGCTAGCAGCTTATTTAGCGGGGGTGATAGTGAGCAGTTCTTC	TRBJ2-1	-	TRBV7-7	TRBD2
CSAWTSGMGSYNEQFF	TGCAGTGCATGGACTAGCGGGATGGGCTCCTACAATGAGCAGTTCTTC	TRBJ2-1	-	TRBV20-1	TRBD2
CASSLRDRDEKLLF	TGCGCCAGCAGTCTTAGAGATCGGGATGAAAAACTGCTTTTT	TRBJ1-4	-	TRBV4-1	-
CVSSQTSGTGDEKLSF	TGTGTCAGCAGCCAAACAAGCGGGACAGGGGACGAAAAACTGTCTTTT	TRBJ1-4	-	TRBV7-3	TRBD1
CASRKKGNSGNTIYF	TGTGCCAGCAGAAAAAAGGGGAACTCTGGGAACACCATATATTTT	TRBJ1-3	-	TRBV6-5	-
CASSLIPGTGNTEAFF	TGTGCCAGCAGTTTAATCCCTGGGACGGGGAACACTGAAGCTTTCTTT	TRBJ1-1	few	TRBV12-3/TRBV12-4	-
CSAKSEPSSTGTF	TGCAGTGCTAAATCGGAGCCCAGCTCTACTGGAACCTTC	TRBJ1-2	few	TRBV20-1	-
CASSVGSDYEQYF	TGTGCCAGCAGTGTCGGGTCCGACTACGAGCAGTACTTC	TRBJ2-7	few	TRBV6-6	-
CASSESRTAAHGDTQYF	TGCGCCAGCAGTGAGTCACGGACAGCGGCACACGGAGATACGCAGTATTTT	TRBJ2-3	-	TRBV10-2	-
CASSFFRVRETQYF	TGTGCCAGCAGTTTTTTTAGAGTCAGAGAGACCCAGTACTTC	TRBJ2-5	-	TRBV12-3/TRBV12-4	-
CASSLGGGSNTGELFF	TGCGCCAGCAGCTTGGGTGGGGGCTCGAACACCGGGGAGCTGTTTTTT	TRBJ2-2	-	TRBV5-1	-
CASGQGQLEAQYF	TGTGCCAGCGGGCAGGGGCAGTTAGAGGCCCAGTACTTC	TRBJ2-5	-	TRBV12-3/TRBV12-4	-
CSADSGSSYNEQFF	TGCAGTGCCGATAGCGGTAGCTCCTACAATGAGCAGTTCTTC	TRBJ2-1	-	TRBV20-1	-
CASSQEIRVYGYTF	TGTGCCAGCAGTCAAGAGATACGGGTCTATGGCTACACCTTC	TRBJ1-2	-	TRBV12-3/TRBV12-4	-
CSAFTGGLINYGYTF	TGCAGTGCTTTCACAGGGGGCCTAATAAACTATGGCTACACCTTC	TRBJ1-2	-	TRBV20-1	TRBD1
CASSLDTGLNYGYTF	TGCGCCAGCAGCTTGGACACAGGACTTAACTATGGCTACACCTTC	TRBJ1-2	few	TRBV5-1	-
CASTGTSGRETQYF	TGCGCCAGTACCGGGACTAGCGGGAGAGAGACCCAGTACTTC	TRBJ2-5	few	TRBV5-1	TRBD2
CASSPQAGRTDTQYF	TGTGCCAGCTCACCACAGGCAGGGCGAACAGATACGCAGTATTTT	TRBJ2-3	-	TRBV18	-
CASIGGLGISGNTIYF	TGTGCCAGCATTGGAGGGCTGGGGATCTCTGGAAACACCATATATTTT	TRBJ1-3	few	TRBV6-6	-
CSASGVTGYGYTF	TGCAGTGCTAGCGGAGTTACCGGGTATGGCTACACCTTC	TRBJ1-2	medium-sized	TRBV20-1	-
CASSAGLATRGEQFF	TGTGCCAGCAGCGCGGGACTAGCGACCCGCGGTGAGCAGTTCTTC	TRBJ2-1	-	TRBV7-2	TRBD2
CASSPRRDQPQHF	TGTGCCAGCAGCCCCCGGCGTGATCAGCCCCAGCATTTT	TRBJ1-5	-	TRBV3-1	-
CASSLMGAGNQPQHF	TGTGCCAGCAGTTTAATGGGCGCGGGCAATCAGCCCCAGCATTTT	TRBJ1-5	large	TRBV12-3/TRBV12-4	-
CASRRSTLQRLAGPSSYNEQFF	TGCGCCAGCAGACGATCTACACTACAGCGACTAGCGGGCCCCAGCTCCTACAATGAGCAGTTCTTC	TRBJ2-1	-	TRBV4-1	TRBD2
CSARVTGNSYEQYF	TGCAGTGCTAGAGTGACAGGGAACTCCTACGAGCAGTACTTC	TRBJ2-7	few	TRBV20-1	TRBD1
CASSVDVGDHGTQYF	TGTGCCAGCAGCGTGGATGTCGGGGATCATGGGACCCAGTACTTC	TRBJ2-5	-	TRBV5-4	-
CASSLAQGTGTEAFF	TGCGCCAGCAGCTTGGCCCAGGGGACGGGCACTGAAGCTTTCTTT	TRBJ1-1	-	TRBV5-1	-
CASSLARDIKEQFF	TGCGCCAGCAGCTTGGCCCGGGACATTAAGGAGCAGTTCTTC	TRBJ2-1	few	TRBV5-1	-
CSARDLSIFSEAFF	TGCAGTGCTAGAGATCTCAGTATTTTTTCGGAAGCTTTCTTT	TRBJ1-1	-	TRBV20-1	-
CASTHSGDHQYF	TGTGCCAGCACCCACTCTGGGGACCATCAGTACTTC	TRBJ2-5	-	TRBV28	-
CASSPPLGTNEQFF	TGTGCCAGCTCACCCCCCCTAGGCACCAATGAGCAGTTCTTC	TRBJ2-1	-	TRBV18	-
CASSLNSGNTGELFF	TGTGCCAGCAGTTTGAATTCCGGGAACACCGGGGAGCTGTTTTTT	TRBJ2-2	-	TRBV12-3/TRBV12-4	-
CASSLGRGYQETQYF	TGTGCCAGCAGCTTAGGACGGGGATACCAAGAGACCCAGTACTTC	TRBJ2-5	-	TRBV7-9	-
CASTYRGLFGNQPQHF	TGTGCCAGCACCTACAGGGGGCTGTTTGGCAATCAGCCCCAGCATTTT	TRBJ1-5	-	TRBV2	TRBD1
CASSLSVGPRNEQYF	TGTGCCAGCAGCTTGTCTGTCGGGCCTAGGAACGAGCAGTACTTC	TRBJ2-7	-	TRBV5-5	-